The 32 T cell receptor beta chains listed next were all sequenced from one sample in a study of cytomegalovirus exposure and HLA in healthy donors (dated by TCRdb to the late 2010s). Receptor libraries were prepared by the immunoSEQ multiplex PCR assay. The table comes from immuneACCESS by way of TCRdb, which keeps in-frame sequences with V and J called. Part of the clones is missing from these tables; in studies checked, under half for an unresolved V gene and the rest for unknown reasons. This sample gives about 240,000 clones in total; approximately 83% of them show up just once. Of the sample, 1% to 1.5% falls within the top ten clones. Source material: PBMCs. All receptors come from a woman under 40 in good health and CMV-seropositive.

This clone was observed a handful of times. The V call is TRBV6-1, the J call TRBJ2-7; TRBD1 matches at 9 bases. With 4 bases clipped from V and 1 base from J, the junction kept 5 bases outside the gene matches. Looked up from germline, CDR1 is MNHNS and CDR2 is SASEGT. There are 15 residues in the CDR3. The CDR3 sequence: CASSVTGTGSYEQYF. DNA of the CDR3: TGTGCCAGCAGTGTTACCGGGACAGGGTCCTACGAGCAGTACTTC.

Only one count was recorded for this clone. This sequence joins TRBV5-1 and TRBJ2-3, with 8 bases lining up with TRBD2. Germline V gives CDR1 SGHRS, CDR2 YFSETQ. This CDR3 is built from 16 residues. J was trimmed by 3 bases and V by 3 bases; bases with no gene match: 9. CDR3 sequence (DNA): TGCGCCAGCAGCTCGGGAACTAGCGGAAGAACAGATACGCAGTATTTT. Its protein is CASSSGTSGRTDTQYF.

The rearrangement uses TRBV10-2 and TRBJ2-3; TRBD2 matches at 10 bases. The CDR3 is 14 residues long. Trimming took 10 bases from V and 0 from J; bases not matched to a gene: 4. The V gene's germline CDR1 is WSHSY and CDR2 SAAADI. The CDR3 DNA reads TGCGCCACCCTGACTAGCGGGAGCACAGATACGCAGTATTTT. Translated, it gives CATLTSGSTDTQYF.

The chain joins TRBV6-1 to TRBJ1-3; 10 bases are a match to TRBD1. The CDR3 is 18 residues long. V shed 1 base and J 0 bases; nucleotides not matched to a gene: 6. The germline CDR1 and CDR2 sequences are MNHNS and SASEGT. This CDR3 reads CASSEVAGTGASGNTIYF. Written as DNA, the CDR3 is TGTGCCAGCAGTGAAGTCGCCGGGACAGGGGCCTCTGGAAACACCATATATTTT.

V gene TRBV5-1 combines with J gene TRBJ2-1; D remains ambiguous. The CDR3 consists of 15 residues. V lost 0 bases to trimming and J lost 7 bases, with 14 bases between them. Looked up from germline, CDR1 is SGHRS and CDR2 is YFSETQ. DNA for the CDR3: TGCGCCAGCAGCTTGGTTACCTCCGACTGGAATGAGCAGTTCTTC. Its protein is CASSLVTSDWNEQFF. The variable domain in full, with the rest retrieved from reference TRBV5-1 and TRBJ2-1, is KAGVTQTPRYLIKTRGQQVTLSCSPISGHRSVSWYQQTPGQGLQFLFEYFSETQRNKGNFPGRFSGRQFSNSRSEMNVSTLELGDSALYLCASSLVTSDWNEQFFGPGTRLTVL.

The chain is built from TRBV4-1 and TRBJ1-1, with D maybe TRBD1 (6 bases). Trimming shortened V by 1 base and J by 13 bases, and 22 bases separated the two germline ends. The CDR3 length is 15 residues. Germline loops: CDR1 MGHRA, CDR2 YSYEKL. CDR3 protein: CASSQVRGEHGGGFF. As DNA, the CDR3 is TGCGCCAGCAGCCAAGTAAGGGGGGAACATGGCGGGGGTTTCTTT.

This clone was picked up a small number of times. The chain links TRBV11-2 to TRBJ2-2; tentatively, D is TRBD1 (5 bases). V lost 4 bases and J 6 bases, leaving 24 bases between the germline ends. Germline CDR1 and CDR2: SGHAT and FQNNGV. This CDR3 comprises 18 residues. CDR3: CASSSTFLQVGWAGELFF. The CDR3 coding sequence is TGTGCCAGCAGCTCCACCTTCTTACAGGTTGGGTGGGCCGGGGAGCTGTTTTTT.

The chain is built from TRBV6-5 and TRBJ2-1; the match to TRBD2 covers 9 bases. With V trimmed by 5 bases and J by 7 bases, 6 bases remained unmatched. The CDR3 sequence is 14 residues long. Germline V gives CDR1 MNHEY, CDR2 SVGAGI. The CDR3 DNA sequence: TGTGCCAGCAGTCCCGGGACTAGCAGGAATGAGCAGTTCTTC. Its protein product is CASSPGTSRNEQFF.

J is TRBJ2-7 and V is TRBV11-3; TRBD1 matches at 7 bases. V dropped 3 bases and J dropped 5; count of bases not matched to a gene: 10. This CDR3 is 15 amino acids long. Germline V gene lookup returns CDR1 SGHNT and CDR2 YENEEA. CDR3 DNA: TGTGCCAGCAGCTTCCCCCCTACAGGGGTGCACGAGCAGTACTTC. Its protein product is CASSFPPTGVHEQYF.

The J gene is TRBJ2-7, the V gene TRBV7-8; D is unclear. Between the trimmed V and J ends, which lost 2 bases and 3 bases, there was a span of 5 bases. Germline V gene lookup returns CDR1 SGHVS and CDR2 FQNEAQ. The CDR3 totals 12 residues. The DNA for the CDR3 is TGTGCCAGCAGCTTAACCGGCTACGAGCAGTACTTC. Protein: CASSLTGYEQYF. Filled out from reference TRBV7-8 and TRBJ2-7, the complete variable domain reads GAGVSQSPRYKVAKRGQDVALRCDPISGHVSLFWYQQALGQGPEFLTYFQNEAQLDKSGLPSDRFFAERPEGSVSTLKIQRTQQEDSAVYLCASSLTGYEQYFGPGTRLTVT.

A few counts support this clone. This rearrangement joins TRBV5-5 to TRBJ2-7, with TRBD1 identical over 7 bases. Germline CDR1 and CDR2: SGHKS and YYEKEE (reference sequence). V was pared by 4 bases and J by 1 base, with 17 bases of the junction left unmatched. The CDR3 is made up of 18 amino acids. CDR3 sequence: CASSLEINRGARSYEQYF. DNA of the CDR3: TGTGCCAGCAGCCTGGAAATCAACAGGGGCGCAAGGTCCTACGAGCAGTACTTC.

The chain couples TRBV5-1 to TRBJ2-6; TRBD1 is a possible D gene (5 bases). The V end was cut by 5 bases, the J end by 3 bases, with 9 bases between. Germline V gene sequence: CDR1 SGHRS, CDR2 YFSETQ. The CDR3 covers 14 residues. The CDR3 nucleotides read TGCGCCAGCAGGCAGGGCCATGGGGCCAACGTCCTGACTTTC. It codes for CASRQGHGANVLTF. Variable domain in full (rest from reference TRBV5-1 and TRBJ2-6): KAGVTQTPRYLIKTRGQQVTLSCSPISGHRSVSWYQQTPGQGLQFLFEYFSETQRNKGNFPGRFSGRQFSNSRSEMNVSTLELGDSALYLCASRQGHGANVLTFGAGSRLTVL.

The chain links TRBV13 to TRBJ2-7; 8 nucleotides agree with TRBD1. The CDR3 extends over 13 amino acids. The germline V gene encodes CDR1 PRHDT and CDR2 FYEKMQ (reference sequence). V trimming: 6 bases; J trimming: 5 bases; junction bases outside the gene matches: 6. This chain's CDR3 is CASRRQGSHEQYF. CDR3 nucleotide sequence: TGTGCCAGCAGGAGACAGGGGAGCCACGAGCAGTACTTC.

CDR3 nucleotides: TGCGCCAGCAGCTTGGGACTTGAACTCTACGAGCAGTACTTC. Its translation is CASSLGLELYEQYF. The chain couples TRBV5-1 to TRBJ2-7; D not resolved. The V end lost 0 bases, the J end lost 3 bases, and 10 bases lay between the germline ends. Germline V gene sequence: CDR1 SGHRS, CDR2 YFSETQ. The CDR3 totals 14 residues.

V usage is TRBV6-1 and J usage is TRBJ2-3; D uncertain. The V gene's germline CDR1 is MNHNS and CDR2 SASEGT. Trimming left V 5 bases short and J 5 bases short, with 5 bases between. The CDR3 is 11 amino acids. The CDR3 region has the DNA TGTGCCAGCAGTTACAGAGATACGCAGTATTTT. Translation gives CASSYRDTQYF.

This chain uses TRBV6-5 with TRBJ1-1, with D perhaps TRBD1 (6 bases). The CDR3 has 13 amino acids. Trimming left V 4 bases short and J 3 bases short, with 9 bases between. Germline CDR1 and CDR2: MNHEY and SVGAGI. The chain's CDR3 is CASSLTGDTEAFF. The CDR3 region has the DNA TGTGCCAGCAGTTTGACAGGTGACACTGAAGCTTTCTTT.

About this clone: Other DNA sequences in this sample translate to the same CDR3. The rearrangement uses TRBV5-1 and TRBJ2-7; 7 nucleotides match TRBD1. The V and J ends lost 4 bases and 0 bases, in that order; junction bases with no gene match: 7. This CDR3 contains 15 residues. The germline gives CDR1 SGHRS, CDR2 YFSETQ. CDR3 protein: CASSRGQSSSYEQYF. The CDR3 DNA reads as TGCGCCAGCAGCCGGGGACAGTCGAGCTCCTACGAGCAGTACTTC.

The gene calls are TRBV13 and TRBJ2-2, with TRBD2 matching over 13 bases. This CDR3 comprises 15 residues. CDR1 and CDR2 (germline): PRHDT, FYEKMQ (reference sequence). V trimming: 5 bases; J trimming: 7 bases; junction bases outside the gene matches: 4. The CDR3 region is CASSAGTSGIGELFF. The CDR3 DNA follows: TGTGCCAGCAGCGCCGGGACTAGCGGGATCGGGGAGCTGTTTTTT. Full variable domain (rest looked up from reference TRBV13 and TRBJ2-2): AAGVIQSPRHLIKEKRETATLKCYPIPRHDTVYWYQQGPGQDPQFLISFYEKMQSDKGSIPDRFSAQQFSDYHSELNMSSLELGDSALYFCASSAGTSGIGELFFGEGSRLTVL.

This chain links TRBV13 with TRBJ2-7; weak D call: TRBD1 (5 bases). CDR1 is PRHDT and CDR2 is FYEKMQ in the germline V gene (reference sequence). CDR3 length equals 16 residues. V shed 4 bases and J shed 0 bases, with 16 bases lying between them. CDR3 protein: CASSSNRRSSSYEQYF. The DNA for the CDR3 is TGTGCCAGCAGCTCAAACAGGCGTTCAAGCTCCTACGAGCAGTACTTC.

The chain combines TRBV18 with TRBJ2-3; 10 bases match TRBD2. Germline lookup yields CDR1 KGHSH and CDR2 LQKENI. J was trimmed by 5 bases and V by 1 base; bases with no gene match: 6. The CDR3 contains 16 residues. Written as DNA, the CDR3 is TGTGCCAGCTCACCACGGCTAGCGGGAGTCAAAGATACGCAGTATTTT. Its protein is CASSPRLAGVKDTQYF. The complete variable domain, with remaining parts taken from reference TRBV18 and TRBJ2-3, reads NAGVMQNPRHLVRRRGQEARLRCSPMKGHSHVYWYRQLPEEGLKFMVYLQKENIIDESGMPKERFSAEFPKEGPSILRIQQVVRGDSAAYFCASSPRLAGVKDTQYFGPGTRLTVL.

The DNA of the CDR3 is TGCAGCGTTAGAGGAGGAATTGAGGGAGAGACCCAGTACTTC. It codes for CSVRGGIEGETQYF. The gene calls are TRBV29-1 and TRBJ2-5; D is perhaps TRBD2 (5 bases). CDR1 and CDR2 from the germline V gene are SQVTM and ANQGSEA. This CDR3 has 14 amino acids. V gave up 5 bases and J gave up 4 bases, with 17 bases separating them.

This clone was detected only once. The V call is TRBV27, the J call TRBJ2-7; TRBD1 aligns across 8 bases. The CDR3 runs 14 residues. Unmatched junction bases numbered 4, after V lost 3 bases and J lost 3 bases. Germline CDR1 and CDR2: MNHEY and SMNVEV (reference sequence). CDR3 DNA sequence: TGTGCCAGCAGTTTTGGGGGACAGGTCTACGAGCAGTACTTC. It specifies CASSFGGQVYEQYF.

The CDR3 spells CASSEWGLSGRREQYF. CDR3 nucleotide sequence: TGTGCCAGCAGTGAATGGGGGTTGAGCGGGAGGCGGGAGCAGTACTTC. The chain recombines TRBV6-1 with TRBJ2-7, with TRBD2 matching over 9 bases. CDR1 and CDR2 from the germline V gene are MNHNS and SASEGT. This CDR3 is built from 16 residues. V gave up 2 bases and J gave up 7 bases; unmatched junction bases: 12.

The V call is TRBV29-1, the J call TRBJ2-3, with 11 bases aligning to TRBD2. Germline lookup yields CDR1 SQVTM and CDR2 ANQGSEA. This CDR3 comprises 16 residues. V lost 0 bases and J lost 4; bases outside the gene matches: 6. The CDR3 spells CSVEEGGSGRADTQYF. DNA for the CDR3: TGCAGCGTTGAAGAAGGTGGTAGCGGGAGGGCAGATACGCAGTATTTT.

The chain combines TRBV5-8 with TRBJ1-1, with 7 bases aligning to TRBD1. The CDR3 is 13 residues long. CDR1 SGHTS and CDR2 YDEGEE come from the germline V gene. Germline trimming cut 5 bases from V and 6 bases from J; bases unmatched to any gene: 7. The CDR3 here is CASRNYRGSEAFF. The CDR3, as DNA: TGTGCCAGCAGGAACTACAGGGGATCTGAAGCTTTCTTT.

This chain connects TRBV29-1 to TRBJ1-2; 7 nucleotides line up with TRBD1. This CDR3 contains 14 residues. Germline loops: CDR1 SQVTM, CDR2 ANQGSEA. The V gene end was trimmed by 8 bases and the J gene end by 1 base; junction bases not matched to a gene: 10. CDR3 coding DNA: TGCAGCTTTTGGGGAACAGGGGATAACTATGGCTACACCTTC. This sequence encodes CSFWGTGDNYGYTF.

The chain is built from TRBV7-9 and TRBJ1-2; weak D call: TRBD1 (6 bases). From germline, CDR1 is SEHNR and CDR2 FQNEAQ (reference sequence). There are 16 residues in the CDR3. Trimming shortened V by 6 bases and J by 2 bases, and 19 bases separated the two germline ends. CDR3 in amino acids: CASSSQTQGKNYGYTF. The CDR3 region has the DNA TGTGCCAGCAGTTCTCAAACGCAGGGGAAAAACTATGGCTACACCTTC.

This clone came up once. The chain recombines TRBV5-1 with TRBJ2-1; TRBD2 matches at 7 bases. The CDR3 has 14 amino acids. V trimming: 3 bases; J trimming: 7 bases; junction bases outside the gene matches: 7. The germline V gene has CDR1 SGHRS and CDR2 YFSETQ. CDR3 sequence: CASSSSGGYNEQFF. Written as DNA, the CDR3 is TGCGCCAGCAGCTCTAGCGGAGGTTATAATGAGCAGTTCTTC.

This chain connects TRBV5-6 to TRBJ2-7, with 7 positions matching TRBD1. J lost 1 base, V lost 4 bases, and 5 bases had no gene match. Per the germline V gene, CDR1 is SGHDT and CDR2 is YYEEEE. This CDR3 has 14 amino acids. The CDR3 DNA follows: TGTGCCAGCAGCCGGGGACAGACTTCCTACGAGCAGTACTTC. Its protein is CASSRGQTSYEQYF.

The chain links TRBV11-2 to TRBJ1-1, with 9 bases aligning to TRBD1. The CDR3 length is 15 residues. Germline V gene data show CDR1 as SGHAT and CDR2 as FQNNGV. V shed 3 bases and J 2 bases; nucleotides not matched to a gene: 4. The CDR3 DNA reads as TGTGCCAGCAGCTTTTCAACAGGGGGCAACACTGAAGCTTTCTTT. Amino acids: CASSFSTGGNTEAFF.

V gene TRBV18 combines with J gene TRBJ2-1, with D possibly TRBD2 on 5 matching bases. CDR1 is KGHSH and CDR2 is LQKENI in the germline V gene. This CDR3 has 14 amino acids. The V gene lost 4 bases and the J gene lost 6 bases, with 13 bases spanning the gap. Written as DNA, the CDR3 is TGTGCCAGCTCACGGCAGAGCGGATCCAATGAGCAGTTCTTC. This codes for CASSRQSGSNEQFF.

The V gene is TRBV5-4, the J gene TRBJ2-7; TRBD2 agrees at 9 bases. With V trimmed by 1 base and J by 0 bases, 5 bases remained unmatched. From germline, CDR1 is SGHNT and CDR2 YYREEE (reference sequence). There are 16 residues in the CDR3. The DNA of the CDR3 is TGTGCCAGCAGCTTGCCGCAGCGGGAGGACTCCTACGAGCAGTACTTC. This codes for CASSLPQREDSYEQYF.